The 10 T cell receptor beta chains given below trace back to one sample, sequenced in a study of blood T cell repertoires in COVID-19. TCRdb's copy holds only in-frame clones and misses some; the assay was immunoSEQ multiplex PCR. This table has approximately 130,000 clones, around 80% appearing once. The sequencing input was peripheral blood. The receptors were gathered from a man older than 75 with active or convalescent COVID-19.

The chain couples TRBV6-5 to TRBJ2-7; D is perhaps TRBD1 (6 bases). V gave up 5 bases and J gave up 6 bases, with 11 bases separating them. Germline CDR1 and CDR2: MNHEY and SVGAGI. The CDR3 length is 12 residues. The CDR3 sequence is CASSQGLGEQYF. The DNA of the CDR3 is TGTGCCAGCAGTCAGGGGCTGGGCGAGCAGTACTTC.

DNA of the CDR3: TGTGCCAGCCAACGGGGGAAAAGCAATCAGCCCCAGCATTTT. Translated: CASQRGKSNQPQHF. V is TRBV5-6 and J is TRBJ1-5; D may be TRBD1 (5 bases). The CDR3 has 14 residues. V dropped 7 bases and J dropped 1 base, with 12 bases sitting between them. Germline V gene sequence: CDR1 SGHDT, CDR2 YYEEEE.

This chain links TRBV18 with TRBJ2-3, with D hard to call. The CDR3 totals 17 residues. Trimming cost V 2 bases and J 2 bases, with 17 bases left between them. Germline V gives CDR1 KGHSH, CDR2 LQKENI. CDR3 loop: CASSPAILPPFTDTQYF. As DNA, the CDR3 is TGTGCCAGCTCACCAGCGATTCTTCCGCCTTTCACAGATACGCAGTATTTT.

V is TRBV5-1 and J is TRBJ1-4; 10 bases are shared with TRBD1. This CDR3 has 17 amino acids. Per the germline V gene, CDR1 is SGHRS and CDR2 is YFSETQ. V was clipped by 4 bases and J by 8 bases; unmatched bases: 14. CDR3 bases: TGCGCCAGCAGCCCCGGGACAGGGGATACGGGTGGGGAAAAACTGTTTTTT. Protein sequence: CASSPGTGDTGGEKLFF.

This clone was counted once. The V call is TRBV24-1, the J call TRBJ2-5; the D gene is possibly TRBD2 (5 bases). CDR3 length equals 15 residues. V was cut by 3 bases and J by 5 bases, with 15 bases left in between. From germline, CDR1 is KGHDR and CDR2 SFDVKD. The CDR3 region has the DNA TGTGCCACCAGTGATAGTAGGTCAGGCGGGGAGACCCAGTACTTC. Translation: CATSDSRSGGETQYF.

This chain connects TRBV29-1 to TRBJ1-2; D might be TRBD1 (6 bases). The CDR3 loop spans 12 amino acids. CDR1 is SQVTM, CDR2 ANQGSEA, per germline. With 7 bases removed from V and 4 bases from J, the gap between germline ends came to 13 bases. The CDR3 here is CSAPTGSYGYTF. DNA of the CDR3: TGCAGCGCTCCAACAGGGAGCTATGGCTACACCTTC.

CDR3 DNA sequence: TGTGCCAGTAGTATAGGGGGACAGGGCTACACTGAAGCTTTCTTT. Protein product: CASSIGGQGYTEAFF. This chain links TRBV19 with TRBJ1-1, with TRBD1 matching over 9 bases. Germline loops: CDR1 LNHDA, CDR2 SQIVND (reference sequence). This CDR3 region has 15 residues. V gave up 1 base and J gave up 3 bases; unmatched junction bases: 3.

This CDR3 is CASSFLQIQETQYF. For the CDR3, the DNA is TGTGCCAGCAGCTTCCTACAGATCCAAGAGACCCAGTACTTC. The chain carries TRBV11-2 and TRBJ2-5; D call uncertain. The V and J ends lost 3 bases and 1 base respectively, with 9 bases between them. CDR1 is SGHAT and CDR2 is FQNNGV in the germline V gene. The CDR3 runs to 14 residues.

The sample holds one count of this clone. The genes are TRBV14 and TRBJ2-3, with 7 nucleotides matching TRBD1. Germline V gene data show CDR1 as SGHDN and CDR2 as FVKESK. V dropped 1 base and J dropped 0; count of bases not matched to a gene: 4. This CDR3 has 16 residues. In nucleotides, the CDR3 is TGTGCCAGCAGCCAAGTCCGGGACAGAAGCACAGATACGCAGTATTTT. This translates into CASSQVRDRSTDTQYF.

V is TRBV7-2 and J is TRBJ2-7; TRBD2 agrees at 10 bases. The CDR3 totals 13 residues. The V gene end was trimmed by 1 base and the J gene end by 7 bases; junction bases not matched to a gene: 1. CDR1 and CDR2 (germline): SGHTA, FQGNSA. The CDR3 loop reads CASSLEAGGEQYF. The CDR3 DNA reads as TGTGCCAGCAGCTTAGAAGCGGGGGGGGAGCAGTACTTC.